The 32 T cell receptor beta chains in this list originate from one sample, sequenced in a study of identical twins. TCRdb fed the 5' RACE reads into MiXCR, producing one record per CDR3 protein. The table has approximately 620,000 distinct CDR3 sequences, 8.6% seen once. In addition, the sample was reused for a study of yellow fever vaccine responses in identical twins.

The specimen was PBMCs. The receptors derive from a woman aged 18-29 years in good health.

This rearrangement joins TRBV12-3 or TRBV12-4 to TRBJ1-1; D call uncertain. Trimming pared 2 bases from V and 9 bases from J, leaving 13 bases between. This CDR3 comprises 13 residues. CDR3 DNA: TGTGCCAGCAGTTTAACGGCAGGCTCTAAAGCTTTCTTT. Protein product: CASSLTAGSKAFF.

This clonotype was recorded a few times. DNA for the CDR3: TGCGCCAGCACCCGATACGGACAGGGGGCCAGAGACGGCTACACCTTC. Translation: CASTRYGQGARDGYTF. The chain joins TRBV5-1 to TRBJ1-2, with 11 bases identical to TRBD1. V lost 6 bases, J lost 8 bases, and 15 bases stayed unmatched. The germline V gene encodes CDR1 SGHRS and CDR2 YFSETQ. The CDR3 runs 16 residues.

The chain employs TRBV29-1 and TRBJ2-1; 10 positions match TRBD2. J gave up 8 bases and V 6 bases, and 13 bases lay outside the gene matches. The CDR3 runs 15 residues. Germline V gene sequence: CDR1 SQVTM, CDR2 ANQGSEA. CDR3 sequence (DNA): TGCAGCGTCCGAGCGGCTAGCGGGAGTGGGGATGAGCAGTTCTTC. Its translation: CSVRAASGSGDEQFF.

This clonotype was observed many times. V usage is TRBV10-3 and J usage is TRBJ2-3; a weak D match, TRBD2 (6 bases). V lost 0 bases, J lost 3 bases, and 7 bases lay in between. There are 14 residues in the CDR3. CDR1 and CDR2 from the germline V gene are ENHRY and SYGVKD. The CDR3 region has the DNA TGTGCCATCAGTGAGTCCGGGGGAACAGATACGCAGTATTTT. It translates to CAISESGGTDTQYF.

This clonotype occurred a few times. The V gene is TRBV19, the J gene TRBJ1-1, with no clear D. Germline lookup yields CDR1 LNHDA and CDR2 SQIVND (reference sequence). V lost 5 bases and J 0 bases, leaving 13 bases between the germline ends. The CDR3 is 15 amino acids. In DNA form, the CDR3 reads TGTGCCAGTAGTGTTTCACATGGGGTGAACACTGAAGCTTTCTTT. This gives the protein CASSVSHGVNTEAFF.

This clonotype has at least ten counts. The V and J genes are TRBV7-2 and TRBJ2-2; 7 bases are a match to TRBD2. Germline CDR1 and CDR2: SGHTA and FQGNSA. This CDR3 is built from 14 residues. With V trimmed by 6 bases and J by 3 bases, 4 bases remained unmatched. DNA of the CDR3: TGTGCCAGCAGGCCAACTAGCGACACCGGGGAGCTGTTTTTT. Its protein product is CASRPTSDTGELFF.

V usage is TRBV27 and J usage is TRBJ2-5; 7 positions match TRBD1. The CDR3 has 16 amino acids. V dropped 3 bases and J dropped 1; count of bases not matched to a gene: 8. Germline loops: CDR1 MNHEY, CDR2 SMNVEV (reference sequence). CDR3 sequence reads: CASSFMGKGAQETQYF. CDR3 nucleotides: TGTGCCAGCAGTTTTATGGGGAAGGGGGCCCAAGAGACCCAGTACTTC.

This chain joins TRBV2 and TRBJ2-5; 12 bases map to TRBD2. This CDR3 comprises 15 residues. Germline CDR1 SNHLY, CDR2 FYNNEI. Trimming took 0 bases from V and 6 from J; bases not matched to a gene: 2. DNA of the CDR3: TGTGCCAGCAGTGAAGCAGGACTAGCGGGGAAGACCCAGTACTTC. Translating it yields CASSEAGLAGKTQYF.

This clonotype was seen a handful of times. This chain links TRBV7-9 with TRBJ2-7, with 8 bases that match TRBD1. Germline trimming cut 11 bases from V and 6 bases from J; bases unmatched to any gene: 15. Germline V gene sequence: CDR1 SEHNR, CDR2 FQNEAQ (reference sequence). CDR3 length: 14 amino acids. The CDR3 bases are TGTGCCGGCGAGGGGTCGGACAGGGTCTCCGAGCAGTACTTC. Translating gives CAGEGSDRVSEQYF.

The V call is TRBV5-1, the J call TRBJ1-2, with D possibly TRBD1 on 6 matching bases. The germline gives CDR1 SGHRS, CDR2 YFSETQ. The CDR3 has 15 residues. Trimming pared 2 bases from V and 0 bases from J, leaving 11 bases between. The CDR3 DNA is TGCGCCAGCAGCTTCACAGGGATAACTAACTATGGCTACACCTTC. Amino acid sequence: CASSFTGITNYGYTF.

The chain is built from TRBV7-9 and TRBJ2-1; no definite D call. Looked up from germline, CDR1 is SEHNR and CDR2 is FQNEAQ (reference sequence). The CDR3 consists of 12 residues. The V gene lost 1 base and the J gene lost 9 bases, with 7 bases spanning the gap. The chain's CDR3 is CASSLETLEQFF. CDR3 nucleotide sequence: TGTGCCAGCAGCTTAGAGACTCTTGAGCAGTTCTTC.

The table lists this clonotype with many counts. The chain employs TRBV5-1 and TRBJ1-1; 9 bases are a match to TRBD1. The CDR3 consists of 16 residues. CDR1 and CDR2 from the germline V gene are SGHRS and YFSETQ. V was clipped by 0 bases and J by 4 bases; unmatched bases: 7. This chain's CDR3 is CASSLDGTGKSTEAFF. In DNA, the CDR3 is TGCGCCAGCAGCTTGGACGGGACAGGGAAGAGCACTGAAGCTTTCTTT.

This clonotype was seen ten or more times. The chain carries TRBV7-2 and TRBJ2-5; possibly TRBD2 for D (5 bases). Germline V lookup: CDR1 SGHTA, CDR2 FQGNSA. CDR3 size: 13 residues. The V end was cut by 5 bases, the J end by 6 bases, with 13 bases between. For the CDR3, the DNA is TGTGCCAGCAGCCTACGGGGTCAGCAGACCCAGTACTTC. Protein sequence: CASSLRGQQTQYF.

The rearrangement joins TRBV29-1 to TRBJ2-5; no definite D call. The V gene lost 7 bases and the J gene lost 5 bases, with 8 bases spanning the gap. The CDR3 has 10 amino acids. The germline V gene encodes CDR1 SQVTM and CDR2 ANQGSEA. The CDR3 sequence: CSGGQETQYF. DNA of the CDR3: TGCAGCGGGGGTCAGGAGACCCAGTACTTC.

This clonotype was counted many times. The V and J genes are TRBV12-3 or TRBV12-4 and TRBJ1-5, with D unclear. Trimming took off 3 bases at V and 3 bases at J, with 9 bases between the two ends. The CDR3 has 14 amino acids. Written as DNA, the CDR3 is TGTGCCAGCAGTTTTGGGCAGAACAATCAGCCCCAGCATTTT. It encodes CASSFGQNNQPQHF.

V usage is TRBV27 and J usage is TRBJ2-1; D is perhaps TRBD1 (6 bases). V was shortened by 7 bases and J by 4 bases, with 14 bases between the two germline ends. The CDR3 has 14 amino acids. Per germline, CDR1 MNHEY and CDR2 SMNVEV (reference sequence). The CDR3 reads CASTLVGQYNEQFF. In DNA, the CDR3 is TGTGCCAGCACCCTAGTGGGACAATACAATGAGCAGTTCTTC.

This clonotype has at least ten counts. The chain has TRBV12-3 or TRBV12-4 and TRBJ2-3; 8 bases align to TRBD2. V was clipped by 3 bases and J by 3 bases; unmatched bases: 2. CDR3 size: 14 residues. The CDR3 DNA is TGTGCCAGCAGTTTCTTAGCGGGGACAGATACGCAGTATTTT. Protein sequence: CASSFLAGTDTQYF.

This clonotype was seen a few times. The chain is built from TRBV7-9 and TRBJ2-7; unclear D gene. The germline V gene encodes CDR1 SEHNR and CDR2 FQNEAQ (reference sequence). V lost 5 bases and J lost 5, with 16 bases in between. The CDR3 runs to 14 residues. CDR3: CASSEPGSHHEQYF. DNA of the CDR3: TGTGCCAGCAGCGAGCCGGGCTCACACCACGAGCAGTACTTC. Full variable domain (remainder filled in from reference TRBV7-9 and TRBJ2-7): DTGVSQNPRHKITKRGQNVTFRCDPISEHNRLYWYRQTLGQGPEFLTYFQNEAQLEKSRLLSDRFSAERPKGSFSTLEIQRTEQGDSAMYLCASSEPGSHHEQYFGPGTRLTVT.

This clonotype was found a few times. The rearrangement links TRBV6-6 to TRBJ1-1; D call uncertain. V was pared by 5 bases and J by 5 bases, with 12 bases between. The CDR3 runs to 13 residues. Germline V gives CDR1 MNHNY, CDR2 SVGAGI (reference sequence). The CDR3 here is CASSILYWTEAFF. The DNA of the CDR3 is TGTGCCAGCAGTATACTCTATTGGACTGAAGCTTTCTTT.

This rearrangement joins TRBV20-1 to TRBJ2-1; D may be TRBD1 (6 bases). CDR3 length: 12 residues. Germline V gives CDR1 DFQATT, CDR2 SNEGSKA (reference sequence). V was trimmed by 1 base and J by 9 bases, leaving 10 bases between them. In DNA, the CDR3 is TGCAGTGCTAGAGGCACAGGGAGTGAGCAGTTCTTC. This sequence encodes CSARGTGSEQFF.

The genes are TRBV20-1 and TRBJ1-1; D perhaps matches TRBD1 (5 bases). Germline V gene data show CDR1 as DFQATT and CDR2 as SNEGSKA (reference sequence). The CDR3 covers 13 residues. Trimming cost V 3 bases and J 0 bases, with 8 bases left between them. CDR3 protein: CSASRALNTEAFF. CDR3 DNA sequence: TGCAGTGCTAGCAGGGCCCTGAACACTGAAGCTTTCTTT.

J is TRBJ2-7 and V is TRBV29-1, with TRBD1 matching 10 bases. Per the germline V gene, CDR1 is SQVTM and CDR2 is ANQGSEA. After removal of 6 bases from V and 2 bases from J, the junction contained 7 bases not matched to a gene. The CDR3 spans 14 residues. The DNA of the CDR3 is TGCAGCGTGGTGGGGGACAGGGGACCCTACGAGCAGTACTTC. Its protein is CSVVGDRGPYEQYF.

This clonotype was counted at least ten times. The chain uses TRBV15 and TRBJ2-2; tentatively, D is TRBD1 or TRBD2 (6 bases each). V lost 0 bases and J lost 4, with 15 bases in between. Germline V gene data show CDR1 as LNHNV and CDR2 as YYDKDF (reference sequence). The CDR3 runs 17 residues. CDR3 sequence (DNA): TGTGCCACCAGCAGAGATGTGGGGGGCGCGGGCACCGGGGAGCTGTTTTTT. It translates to CATSRDVGGAGTGELFF.

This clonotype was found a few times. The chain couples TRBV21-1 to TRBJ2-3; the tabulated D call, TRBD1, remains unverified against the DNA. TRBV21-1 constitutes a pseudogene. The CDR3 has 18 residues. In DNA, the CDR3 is TGTGCCAGCAGCCCCGAACGGTTGGACAGGGGTGGCACAGATACGCAGTATTTT. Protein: CASSPERLDRGGTDTQYF.

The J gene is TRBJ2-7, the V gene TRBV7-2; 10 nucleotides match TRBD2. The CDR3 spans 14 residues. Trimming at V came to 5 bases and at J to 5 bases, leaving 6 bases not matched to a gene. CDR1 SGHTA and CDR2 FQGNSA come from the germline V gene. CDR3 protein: CASSIIAGGHEQYF. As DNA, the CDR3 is TGTGCCAGCAGCATCATAGCGGGGGGCCACGAGCAGTACTTC.

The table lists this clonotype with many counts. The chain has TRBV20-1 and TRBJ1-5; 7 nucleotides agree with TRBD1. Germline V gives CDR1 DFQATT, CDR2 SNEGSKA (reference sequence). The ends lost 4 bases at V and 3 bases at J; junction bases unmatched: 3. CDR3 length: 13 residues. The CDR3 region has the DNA TGCAGTGCTACGGGACAGCCCAATCAGCCCCAGCATTTT. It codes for CSATGQPNQPQHF.

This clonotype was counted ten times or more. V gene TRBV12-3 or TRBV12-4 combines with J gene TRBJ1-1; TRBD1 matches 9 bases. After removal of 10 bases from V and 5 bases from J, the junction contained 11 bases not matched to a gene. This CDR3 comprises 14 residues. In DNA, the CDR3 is TGTGCCATCCTTATACAGGGGGCAGGGACTGAAGCTTTCTTT. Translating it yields CAILIQGAGTEAFF.

DNA of the CDR3: TGCGCCAGCAGCCAAGGATATTCGGCTAGCGGGAGAAATGAGCAGTTCTTC. Translating it yields CASSQGYSASGRNEQFF. The chain joins TRBV4-3 to TRBJ2-1; TRBD2 aligns across 10 bases. The CDR3 extends over 17 amino acids. In germline, CDR1 is LGHNA, CDR2 YSLEER. V was pared by 1 base and J by 7 bases, with 10 bases of the junction left unmatched.

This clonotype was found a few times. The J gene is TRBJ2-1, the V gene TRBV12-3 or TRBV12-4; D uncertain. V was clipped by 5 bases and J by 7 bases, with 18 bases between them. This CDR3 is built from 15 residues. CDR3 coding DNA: TGTGCCAGCAGTCCCGGGCGGCGAGCGTGGAATGAGCAGTTCTTC. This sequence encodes CASSPGRRAWNEQFF.

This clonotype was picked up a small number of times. In DNA form, the CDR3 reads TGTGCCAGCAGCGTAGTGGCCAGCGGGGCCAACACCGGGGAGCTGTTTTTT. Translated, it gives CASSVVASGANTGELFF. This chain links TRBV9 with TRBJ2-2; 7 bases map to TRBD2. The CDR3 length is 17 residues. CDR1 is SGDLS, CDR2 YYNGEE, per germline. V gave up 0 bases and J gave up 2 bases; unmatched junction bases: 7.

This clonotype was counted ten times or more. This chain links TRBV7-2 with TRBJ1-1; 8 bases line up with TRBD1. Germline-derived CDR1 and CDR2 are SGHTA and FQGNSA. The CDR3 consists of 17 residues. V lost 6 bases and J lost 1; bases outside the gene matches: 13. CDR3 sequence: CASRSRGQGIENTEAFF. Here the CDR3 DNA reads TGTGCCAGCAGAAGCCGCGGACAGGGAATAGAGAACACTGAAGCTTTCTTT.

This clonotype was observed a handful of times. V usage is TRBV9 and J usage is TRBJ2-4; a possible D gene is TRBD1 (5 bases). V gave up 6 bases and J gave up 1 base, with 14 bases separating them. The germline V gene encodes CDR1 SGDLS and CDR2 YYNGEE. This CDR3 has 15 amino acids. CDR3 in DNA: TGTGCCAGCACCGAAGGGGAATTTGCCAAAAACATTCAGTACTTC. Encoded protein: CASTEGEFAKNIQYF.